These T cell receptor beta chains were read from a single sample in a study of blood T cell repertoires in COVID-19. TCRdb's table, derived via immunoSEQ multiplex PCR, lists solely in-frame clones and lacks some. This table has 150,000 to 200,000 clones, 82% appearing once. Sequenced material: peripheral blood. These receptors were collected from a woman in her twenties or thirties with acute or convalescent COVID-19. Each CDR3 is given with its conserved first and last residue. Fields, in order: D gene, clone size, V gene, J gene, CDR3 DNA, CDR3 protein. A D gene is named only where the DNA matches it firmly. Size tells how often a clone was seen (once, few, many) or the class of an expanded clone, and some rows leave it out.

TRBD1	NA	TRBV5-1	TRBJ1-4	TGCGCCAGCAGCAGGGGACAGATTAATGAAAAACTGTTTTTT	CASSRGQINEKLFF
TRBD1	NA	TRBV27	TRBJ2-7	TGTGCCAGCCATAGAACCGGGACAGGGATCTACGAGCAGTACTTC	CASHRTGTGIYEQYF
NA	NA	TRBV7-9	TRBJ1-5	TGTGCCAGCAGCCCCCAAGGGGGAGTCCAGCCCCAGCATTTT	CASSPQGGVQPQHF
NA	NA	TRBV4-2	TRBJ2-1	TGTGCCAGCAGCCAAGATCCCGCGGCGACTTACAATGAGCAGTTCTTC	CASSQDPAATYNEQFF
NA	NA	TRBV18	TRBJ1-1	TGTGCCAGCTCACCAGGAGGCCTACCATCTGAAGCTTTCTTT	CASSPGGLPSEAFF
TRBD2	NA	TRBV11-3	TRBJ2-1	TGTGCCAGCAGCTCGGGGGGGTCCTACAATGAGCAGTTCTTC	CASSSGGSYNEQFF
TRBD1	NA	TRBV28	TRBJ1-6	TGTGCCAGCAGTCCCCGGACAGGGTGGTCACCCCTCCACTTT	CASSPRTGWSPLHF
NA	NA	TRBV10-2	TRBJ2-3	TGCGCCAGCAGTCCACTTGGAGCAGGGACTAGCACAGATACGCAGTATTTT	CASSPLGAGTSTDTQYF
TRBD1	NA	TRBV19	TRBJ2-5	TGTGCCAGTAGTATAGGGGTACAGGGGAGAGAGACCCAGTACTTC	CASSIGVQGRETQYF
NA	once	TRBV5-5	TRBJ1-6	TGTGCCAGCAGCTTGAAACAGGCTAATTCACCCCTCCACTTT	CASSLKQANSPLHF
NA	NA	TRBV29-1	TRBJ2-2	TGCAGCGGACGATTCAGACTAGAACCCACCGGGGAGCTGTTTTTT	CSGRFRLEPTGELFF
NA	NA	TRBV2	TRBJ2-7	TGTGCCAGCAGCTTAGGGCAGGGGTACGAGCAGTACTTC	CASSLGQGYEQYF
NA	NA	TRBV5-1	TRBJ1-1	TGCGCCAGCAGCTTGGATCAGGGGAGTAACGCTGAAGCTTTCTTT	CASSLDQGSNAEAFF
TRBD1	NA	TRBV19	TRBJ2-2	TGTGCCAGTAGTCCCTGGACAGGGAGGCCCGGGGAGCTGTTTTTT	CASSPWTGRPGELFF
NA	NA	TRBV5-5	TRBJ1-4	TGTGCCAGCAATTCTTTCGGGGGGCGTTTGGAAAAACTGTTTTTT	CASNSFGGRLEKLFF
TRBD2	NA	TRBV5-1	TRBJ2-3	TGCGCCAGCAGCTTGGAGAGGACTAGCGGGGGGGCAGCAGATACGCAGTATTTT	CASSLERTSGGAADTQYF
NA	NA	TRBV27	TRBJ2-7	TGTGCCAGCAGTTTACGGCTAGCATGGGAGCAGTACTTC	CASSLRLAWEQYF
TRBD1	NA	TRBV5-6	TRBJ1-6	TGTGCCAGCAGCTTGGATGGGACAGGGGGTGGTAATTCACCCCTCCACTTT	CASSLDGTGGGNSPLHF
TRBD1	NA	TRBV4-3	TRBJ1-2	TGCGCCTATAGACAGGGACTCATCGCAAACTATGGCTACACCTTC	CAYRQGLIANYGYTF
NA	once	TRBV15	TRBJ1-1	TGTGCCACCAGCAGAGGCCCAAAGGCACAGGCCGGGGGGGCTTTCTTT	CATSRGPKAQAGGAFF
NA	NA	TRBV5-6	TRBJ1-2	TGTGCCAGCAGCTGGGGCCAGGGTGATGGCTACACCTTC	CASSWGQGDGYTF
TRBD2	NA	TRBV7-8	TRBJ2-3	TGTGCCAGCAGCTTAGTTACACTAGCGGGGGATACGCAGTATTTT	CASSLVTLAGDTQYF
NA	NA	TRBV27	TRBJ2-3	TGTGCCAGCAGCCCCGTCTGGGCCGGAGATACGCAGTATTTT	CASSPVWAGDTQYF
TRBD1	NA	TRBV20-1	TRBJ1-5	TGCAGTGCTAGTGACAGGGGGCGTCAGCCCCAGCATTTT	CSASDRGRQPQHF
TRBD2	NA	TRBV12-3/TRBV12-4	TRBJ2-3	TGTGCCAGCGGGCGGGGGGCAGATACGCAGTATTTT	CASGRGADTQYF
NA	NA	TRBV19	TRBJ2-2	TGTGCCACTCGGGGAGGGGGTTACACCGGGGAGCTGTTTTTT	CATRGGGYTGELFF
NA	NA	TRBV18	TRBJ2-7	TGTGCCAGCTCACCAAGCCACGAGCAGTACTTC	CASSPSHEQYF
NA	few	TRBV11-1	TRBJ2-1	TGTGCCAGCAGCTACCCACCTACAGGGTACAATGAGCAGTTCTTC	CASSYPPTGYNEQFF
NA	NA	TRBV19	TRBJ2-3	TGTGCCAGTAGTATAGGAGGTTCCCATACGCAGTATTTT	CASSIGGSHTQYF
TRBD2	NA	TRBV3-1/TRBV3-2	TRBJ2-1	TGTGCCAGCAGCCTAACTAGCGGAAATAACAATGAGCAGTTCTTC	CASSLTSGNNNEQFF
TRBD2	NA	TRBV7-2	TRBJ2-2	TGTGCCAGCAGCCCCCGGACTAGTAACACCGGGGAGCTGTTTTTT	CASSPRTSNTGELFF
TRBD2	NA	TRBV27	TRBJ2-2	TGTGCCAGCAGCCCGAGTGGGGGGGTTAGCGGGGAGCTGTTTTTT	CASSPSGGVSGELFF
NA	NA	TRBV6-6	TRBJ1-1	TGTGCCAGCAGTCCCCCTGGGACATCTGAAGCTTTCTTT	CASSPPGTSEAFF
NA	NA	TRBV5-6	TRBJ1-2	TGTGCCAGCAGCTTGAGAGGGATTGGGGGCTACACCTTC	CASSLRGIGGYTF
TRBD2	NA	TRBV5-1	TRBJ2-1	TGCGCCAGCAGCGGGGGACTAGCTACCTACAATGAGCAGTTCTTC	CASSGGLATYNEQFF
NA	NA	TRBV24-1	TRBJ2-3	TGTGCCACCAGTGGGGGGATGGGGACTGGCACAGATACGCAGTATTTT	CATSGGMGTGTDTQYF
TRBD1	once	TRBV5-1	TRBJ2-7	TGCGCCAGCAGCAGTGGACAGGGTGAATACGAGCAGTACTTC	CASSSGQGEYEQYF
TRBD2	NA	TRBV5-5	TRBJ2-2	TGTGCCAGCTCGCTACTAGCGGGGAAGAACACCGGGGAGCTGTTTTTT	CASSLLAGKNTGELFF
NA	NA	TRBV29-1	TRBJ1-2	TGCAGCGCTGCGACTCAAGGCTACACCTTC	CSAATQGYTF